This record looks at one T cell receptor (beta chain) sequence and its context. V lost 0 bases, J lost 3 bases, and 6 bases lay in between. The length of the CDR3 is 14 residues. Germline V lookup: CDR1 LGHNA, CDR2 YSLEER. In the authors' methods: Reference gene primer amplification gave nucleated cell count estimates. Only in-frame clones appear in the TCRdb table, and some are missing; sequencing was by immunoSEQ multiplex PCR. D and trimming come from the DNA, and the V and J calls and clone size come from that table. This sample has 87,000 or so clones; roughly 90% occur once, and the top ten carry approximately 2.9%. The data were taken from a study of blood T cell repertoires in COVID-19. Looking at the study overall: Both acute and convalescent COVID-19 samples were obtained from the United States, Italy and Spain. PBMCs, B-cell-depleted T cells, or T cells provided the cDNA or gDNA that made up the material.

The receptor was isolated from a woman aged 50 to 60 with active or convalescent COVID-19. This sequence joins TRBV4-3 and TRBJ2-1; possibly TRBD1 for D (5 bases). Sequenced sample: peripheral blood. The CDR3 DNA follows: TGCGCCAGCAGCCAAGATACAGGCTACAATGAGCAGTTCTTC. It translates to CASSQDTGYNEQFF.